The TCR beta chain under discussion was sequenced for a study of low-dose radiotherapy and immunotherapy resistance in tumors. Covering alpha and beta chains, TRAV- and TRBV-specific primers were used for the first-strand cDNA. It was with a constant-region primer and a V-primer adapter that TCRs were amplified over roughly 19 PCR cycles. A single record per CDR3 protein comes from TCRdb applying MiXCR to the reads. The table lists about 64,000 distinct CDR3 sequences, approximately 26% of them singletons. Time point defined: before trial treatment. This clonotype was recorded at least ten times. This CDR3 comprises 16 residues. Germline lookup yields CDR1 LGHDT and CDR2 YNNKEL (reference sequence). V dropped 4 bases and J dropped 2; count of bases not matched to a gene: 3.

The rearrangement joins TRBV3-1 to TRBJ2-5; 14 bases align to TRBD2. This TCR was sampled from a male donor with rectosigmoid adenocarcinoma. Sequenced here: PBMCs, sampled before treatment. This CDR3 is CASSRRTSGRQETQYF. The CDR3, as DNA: TGTGCCAGCAGCCGTCGGACTAGCGGGAGGCAAGAGACCCAGTACTTC.